This entry lists 12 T cell receptor beta chains sequenced from one sample in a study of blood T cell repertoires in COVID-19. Clones were sequenced by immunoSEQ multiplex PCR, and TCRdb holds only the in-frame ones, with some missing. The data show some 140,000 clones, roughly 78% seen once. Source material: peripheral blood. The origin of the receptors is a man older than 75 with acute or convalescent COVID-19.

The chain combines TRBV6-6 with TRBJ2-5; D gene unclear. Germline-derived CDR1 and CDR2 are MNHNY and SVGAGI (reference sequence). This CDR3 contains 12 residues. Trimming removed 6 bases at V and 5 bases at J, with 10 bases between. The CDR3 bases are TGTGCCAGCAGCCCAAATTCCGAGACCCAGTACTTC. This translates into CASSPNSETQYF.

This clone turned up a few times. The chain has TRBV6-6 and TRBJ1-2, with 9 bases lining up with TRBD1. The J segment lost 8 bases and the V segment lost 6 bases, leaving 13 bases of the junction unmatched. This CDR3 has 15 residues. Looked up from germline, CDR1 is MNHNY and CDR2 is SVGAGI (reference sequence). CDR3: CASSLDRGRTGGYTF. The CDR3, as DNA: TGTGCCAGCAGCCTGGACAGGGGCAGGACAGGAGGCTACACCTTC.

This clone showed up just once. J is TRBJ2-7 and V is TRBV5-1; TRBD2 matches 13 bases. Germline CDR1 is SGHRS and CDR2 is YFSETQ. Trimming removed 6 bases from V and 2 bases from J; junction bases left unmatched: 11. The CDR3 spans 17 residues. The CDR3 sequence: CASKRTSGGIDPYEQYF. The CDR3 DNA reads as TGCGCCAGCAAACGGACTAGCGGGGGAATTGATCCCTACGAGCAGTACTTC. The full variable domain, rest sourced from reference TRBV5-1 and TRBJ2-7, is KAGVTQTPRYLIKTRGQQVTLSCSPISGHRSVSWYQQTPGQGLQFLFEYFSETQRNKGNFPGRFSGRQFSNSRSEMNVSTLELGDSALYLCASKRTSGGIDPYEQYFGPGTRLTVT.

This clone has only a few counts. The chain carries TRBV10-1 and TRBJ2-7; D unresolved. The CDR3 has 9 amino acids. Germline V CDR1 and CDR2: WNHNN, SYGVQD (reference sequence). Here the CDR3 reads CASSGSGTV. Written as DNA, the CDR3 is TGCGCCAGCAGTGGGTCGGGCACTGTC.

V gene TRBV19 combines with J gene TRBJ2-2, with D perhaps TRBD2 (6 bases). Germline lookup yields CDR1 LNHDA and CDR2 SQIVND (reference sequence). This CDR3 has 15 amino acids. V gave up 7 bases and J gave up 6 bases, with 18 bases separating them. The CDR3 reads CASKPQGGAPGELFF. The CDR3 bases are TGTGCCAGTAAGCCCCAAGGAGGGGCCCCCGGGGAGCTGTTTTTT.

The chain joins TRBV2 to TRBJ2-7; D unclear. CDR1 SNHLY and CDR2 FYNNEI come from the germline V gene. This CDR3 spans 13 amino acids. The V end lost 6 bases, the J end lost 4 bases, and 13 bases lay between the germline ends. DNA for the CDR3: TGTGCCAGCAGACAGACATACTTATACGAGCAGTACGTC. This gives the protein CASRQTYLYEQYV.

The J gene is TRBJ2-1, the V gene TRBV5-1, with D perhaps matching TRBD2 (5 bases). Germline CDR1 and CDR2: SGHRS and YFSETQ. The CDR3 extends over 17 amino acids. The V gene lost 3 bases and the J gene lost 0 bases, with 16 bases spanning the gap. The CDR3 region is CASSSLGLDSSYNEQFF. CDR3 coding DNA: TGCGCCAGCAGCTCCCTTGGACTGGATAGCTCCTACAATGAGCAGTTCTTC.

The chain employs TRBV18 and TRBJ1-2; tentative D call: TRBD1 (6 bases). V lost 2 bases and J lost 0, with 7 bases in between. CDR3 length: 14 residues. Germline CDR1 KGHSH, CDR2 LQKENI. The CDR3, as DNA: TGTGCCAGCTCACCAGGGACAACTAACTATGGCTACACCTTC. Residues: CASSPGTTNYGYTF.

The chain employs TRBV11-3 and TRBJ1-1; D is unresolved. The CDR3 length is 14 residues. CDR1 and CDR2 from the germline V gene are SGHNT and YENEEA. Trimming left V 4 bases short and J 5 bases short, with 14 bases between. The chain's CDR3 is CASSSGWVGTEAFF. The CDR3 DNA reads TGTGCCAGCAGCTCCGGGTGGGTCGGAACTGAAGCTTTCTTT.

The rearrangement joins TRBV27 to TRBJ1-6; 8 bases align to TRBD1. CDR3 length: 15 residues. With V trimmed by 1 base and J by 8 bases, 4 bases remained unmatched. Germline values: CDR1 MNHEY, CDR2 SMNVEV (reference sequence). The CDR3 DNA follows: TGTGCCAGCAGTTTATGGGACAGGCGGGATTCACCCCTCCACTTT. Residues: CASSLWDRRDSPLHF.

This clone was counted once. V gene TRBV18 combines with J gene TRBJ2-2, with 9 bases lining up with TRBD1. The CDR3 is 14 residues long. Trimming took 6 bases from V and 4 from J; bases not matched to a gene: 3. CDR1 and CDR2 (germline): KGHSH, LQKENI. CDR3 nucleotide sequence: TGTGCCAGCTCCCCGGACAGGGGCACCGGGGAGCTGTTTTTT. Protein sequence: CASSPDRGTGELFF.

The chain employs TRBV5-6 and TRBJ2-7, with no clear D. The CDR3 runs 16 residues. Looked up from germline, CDR1 is SGHDT and CDR2 is YYEEEE. Trimming took 4 bases from V and 1 from J, leaving 18 bases between them. The CDR3: CASSASLATESYEQYF. The CDR3 DNA sequence: TGTGCCAGCAGCGCTTCCCTCGCGACGGAGTCCTACGAGCAGTACTTC.